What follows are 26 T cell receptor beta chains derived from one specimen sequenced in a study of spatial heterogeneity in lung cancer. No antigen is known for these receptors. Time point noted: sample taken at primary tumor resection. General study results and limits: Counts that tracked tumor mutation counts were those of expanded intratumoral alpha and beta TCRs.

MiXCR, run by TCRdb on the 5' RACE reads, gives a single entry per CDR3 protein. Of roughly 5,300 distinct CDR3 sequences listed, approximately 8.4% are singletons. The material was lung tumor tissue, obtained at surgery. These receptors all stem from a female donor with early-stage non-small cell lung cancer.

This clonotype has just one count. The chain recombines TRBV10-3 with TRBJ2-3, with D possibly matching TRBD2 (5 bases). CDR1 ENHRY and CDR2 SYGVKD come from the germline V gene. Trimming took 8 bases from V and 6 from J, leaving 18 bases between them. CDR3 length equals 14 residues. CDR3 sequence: CAIGENGPGDTQYF. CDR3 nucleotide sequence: TGTGCCATCGGGGAAAATGGGCCGGGGGATACGCAGTATTTT.

The DNA of the CDR3 is TGTGCCACCCTAAGGGAGACTGAAGCTTTCTTT. Its translation: CATLRETEAFF. V usage is TRBV12-3 or TRBV12-4 and J usage is TRBJ1-1; no reliable D call. Trimming pared 10 bases from V and 5 bases from J, leaving 11 bases between. This CDR3 spans 11 amino acids.

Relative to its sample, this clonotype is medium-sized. The CDR3 nucleotides read TGTGCCAGCAGCCCCGAGGGACAGATCAATTCACCCCTCCACTTT. Its translation: CASSPEGQINSPLHF. The V call is TRBV9, the J call TRBJ1-6, with 7 nucleotides matching TRBD1. Trimming removed 4 bases from V and 7 bases from J; junction bases left unmatched: 8. Looked up from germline, CDR1 is SGDLS and CDR2 is YYNGEE. This CDR3 has 15 amino acids.

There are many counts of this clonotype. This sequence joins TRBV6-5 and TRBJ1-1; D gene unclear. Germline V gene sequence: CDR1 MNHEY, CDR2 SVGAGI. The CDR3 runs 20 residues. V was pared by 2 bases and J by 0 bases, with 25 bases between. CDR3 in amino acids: CASSYLDGASGSALNTEAFF. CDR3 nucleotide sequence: TGTGCCAGCAGTTACCTGGACGGAGCGTCTGGCTCAGCCTTGAACACTGAAGCTTTCTTT.

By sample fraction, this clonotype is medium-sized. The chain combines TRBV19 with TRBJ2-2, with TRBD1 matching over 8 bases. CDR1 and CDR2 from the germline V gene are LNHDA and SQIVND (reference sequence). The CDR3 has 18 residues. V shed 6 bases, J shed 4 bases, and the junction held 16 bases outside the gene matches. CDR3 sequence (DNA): TGTGCCAGTAGACCATATCCGGGACAGGTGATCCTCACCGGGGAGCTGTTTTTT. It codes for CASRPYPGQVILTGELFF. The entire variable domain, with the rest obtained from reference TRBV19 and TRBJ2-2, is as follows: DGGITQSPKYLFRKEGQNVTLSCEQNLNHDAMYWYRQDPGQGLRLIYYSQIVNDFQKGDIAEGYSVSREKKESFPLTVTSAQKNPTAFYLCASRPYPGQVILTGELFFGEGSRLTVL.

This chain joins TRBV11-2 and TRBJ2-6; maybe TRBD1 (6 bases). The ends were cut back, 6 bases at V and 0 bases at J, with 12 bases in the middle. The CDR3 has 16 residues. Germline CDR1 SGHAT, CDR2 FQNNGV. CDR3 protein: CASRRDTRSGANVLTF. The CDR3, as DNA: TGTGCCAGCAGGAGGGACACACGCTCTGGGGCCAACGTCCTGACTTTC. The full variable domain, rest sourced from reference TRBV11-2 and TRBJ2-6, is EAGVAQSPRYKIIEKRQSVAFWCNPISGHATLYWYQQILGQGPKLLIQFQNNGVVDDSQLPKDRFSAERLKGVDSTLKIQPAKLEDSAVYLCASRRDTRSGANVLTFGAGSRLTVL.

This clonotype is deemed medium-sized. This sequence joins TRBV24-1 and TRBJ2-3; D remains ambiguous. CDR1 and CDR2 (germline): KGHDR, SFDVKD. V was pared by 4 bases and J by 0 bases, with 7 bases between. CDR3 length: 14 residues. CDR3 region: CATSDADSTDTQYF. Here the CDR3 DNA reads TGTGCCACCAGTGACGCCGACAGCACAGATACGCAGTATTTT.

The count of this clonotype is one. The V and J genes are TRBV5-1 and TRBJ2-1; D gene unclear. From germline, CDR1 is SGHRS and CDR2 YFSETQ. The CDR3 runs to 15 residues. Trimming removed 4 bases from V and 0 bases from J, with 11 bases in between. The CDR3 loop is CASSLDWSSYNEQFF. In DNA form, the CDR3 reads TGCGCCAGCAGCCTCGACTGGTCCTCCTACAATGAGCAGTTCTTC.

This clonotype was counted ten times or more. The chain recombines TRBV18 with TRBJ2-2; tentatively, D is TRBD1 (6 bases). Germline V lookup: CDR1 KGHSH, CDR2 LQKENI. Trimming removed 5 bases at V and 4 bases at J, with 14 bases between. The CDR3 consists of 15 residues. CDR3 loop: CASSRGSPPTGELFF. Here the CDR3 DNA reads TGTGCCAGCTCAAGGGGGTCACCACCCACCGGGGAGCTGTTTTTT.

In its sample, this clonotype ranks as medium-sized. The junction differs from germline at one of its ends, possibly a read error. The CDR3 bases are TGTGCCAGCAGCTTAGGTTTGAGACAGACTATCTTC. Its translation is CASSLGLRQTIF. The rearrangement joins TRBV7-9 to TRBJ1-2, with D maybe TRBD1 (5 bases). Germline V gene data show CDR1 as SEHNR and CDR2 as FQNEAQ (reference sequence). The CDR3 length is 12 residues.

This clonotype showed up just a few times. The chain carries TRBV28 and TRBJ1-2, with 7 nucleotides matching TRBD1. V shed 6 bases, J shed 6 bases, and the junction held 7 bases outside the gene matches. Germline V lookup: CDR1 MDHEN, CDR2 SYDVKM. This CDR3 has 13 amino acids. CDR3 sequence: CASSYRGGDGYTF. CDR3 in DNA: TGTGCCAGCAGCTACAGGGGAGGAGATGGCTACACCTTC.

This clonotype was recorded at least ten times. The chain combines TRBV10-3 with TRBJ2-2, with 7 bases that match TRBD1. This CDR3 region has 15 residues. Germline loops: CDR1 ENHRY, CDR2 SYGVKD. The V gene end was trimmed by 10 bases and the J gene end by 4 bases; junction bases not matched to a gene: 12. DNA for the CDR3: TGTGCCACCCAAGGACAGGCGGCGAGCACCGGGGAGCTGTTTTTT. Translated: CATQGQAASTGELFF.

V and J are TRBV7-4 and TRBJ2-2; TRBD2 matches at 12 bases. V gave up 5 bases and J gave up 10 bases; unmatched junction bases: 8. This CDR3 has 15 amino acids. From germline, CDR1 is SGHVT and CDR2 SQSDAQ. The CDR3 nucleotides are TGTGCCAGCAGCCCTTTGACTAGCGGGAGTGAGGAGCTGTTTTTT. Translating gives CASSPLTSGSEELFF.

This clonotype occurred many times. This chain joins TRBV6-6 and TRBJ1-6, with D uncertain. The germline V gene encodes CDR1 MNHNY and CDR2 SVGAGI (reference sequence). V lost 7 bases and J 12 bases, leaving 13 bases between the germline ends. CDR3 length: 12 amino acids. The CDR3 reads CASKAEKGPLHF. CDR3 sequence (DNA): TGTGCCAGCAAGGCAGAAAAAGGACCCCTCCACTTT.

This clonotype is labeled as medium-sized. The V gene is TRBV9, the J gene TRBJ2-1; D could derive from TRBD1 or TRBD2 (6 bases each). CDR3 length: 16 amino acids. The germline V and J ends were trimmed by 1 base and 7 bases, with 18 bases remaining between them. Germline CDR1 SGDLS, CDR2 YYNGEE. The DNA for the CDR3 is TGTGCCAGCAGCGTATCTGTTTTCGGGGGCTTTAATGAGCAGTTCTTC. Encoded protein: CASSVSVFGGFNEQFF.

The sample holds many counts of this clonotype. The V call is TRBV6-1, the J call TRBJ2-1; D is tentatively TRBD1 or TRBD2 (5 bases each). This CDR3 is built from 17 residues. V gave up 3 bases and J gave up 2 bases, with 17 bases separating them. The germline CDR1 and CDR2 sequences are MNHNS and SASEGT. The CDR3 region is CASSDRGGPRAYNEQFF. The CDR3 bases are TGTGCCAGCAGTGACCGCGGAGGCCCCAGGGCCTACAATGAGCAGTTCTTC.

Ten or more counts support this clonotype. The CDR3 DNA is TGTGCCAGCAGTGATTCACAGGGGAATGGCTACACCTTC. Translated: CASSDSQGNGYTF. The chain carries TRBV6-1 and TRBJ1-2; the match to TRBD1 covers 7 bases. Trimming took 3 bases from V and 6 from J; bases not matched to a gene: 4. Germline CDR1 and CDR2: MNHNS and SASEGT. This CDR3 spans 13 amino acids.

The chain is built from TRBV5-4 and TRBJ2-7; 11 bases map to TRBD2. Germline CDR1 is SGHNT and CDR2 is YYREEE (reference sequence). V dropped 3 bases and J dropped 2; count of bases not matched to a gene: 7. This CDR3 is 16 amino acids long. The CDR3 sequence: CASSSGLAGGTYEQYF. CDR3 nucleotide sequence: TGTGCCAGCAGCTCTGGACTAGCGGGCGGAACCTACGAGCAGTACTTC.

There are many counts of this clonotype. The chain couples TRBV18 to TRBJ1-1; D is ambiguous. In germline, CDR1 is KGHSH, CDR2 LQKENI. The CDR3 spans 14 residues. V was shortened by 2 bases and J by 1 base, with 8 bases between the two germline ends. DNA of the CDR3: TGTGCCAGCTCACCATCGACGGGGAACACTGAAGCTTTCTTT. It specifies CASSPSTGNTEAFF.

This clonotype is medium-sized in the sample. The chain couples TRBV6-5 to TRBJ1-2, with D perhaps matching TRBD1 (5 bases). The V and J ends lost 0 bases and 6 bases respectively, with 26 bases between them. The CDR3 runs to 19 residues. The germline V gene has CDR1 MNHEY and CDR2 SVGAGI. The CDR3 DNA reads TGTGCCAGCAGTTACTCTAGTGGCAGAACAGGTCTCTGGGCGGATGGCTACACCTTC. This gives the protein CASSYSSGRTGLWADGYTF.

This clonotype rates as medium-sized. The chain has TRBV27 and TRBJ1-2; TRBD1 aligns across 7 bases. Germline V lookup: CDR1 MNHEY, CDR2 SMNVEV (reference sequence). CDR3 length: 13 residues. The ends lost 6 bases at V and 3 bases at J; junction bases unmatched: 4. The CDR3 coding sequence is TGTGCCAGCAGACGGGACAGTTACTATGGCTACACCTTC. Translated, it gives CASRRDSYYGYTF.

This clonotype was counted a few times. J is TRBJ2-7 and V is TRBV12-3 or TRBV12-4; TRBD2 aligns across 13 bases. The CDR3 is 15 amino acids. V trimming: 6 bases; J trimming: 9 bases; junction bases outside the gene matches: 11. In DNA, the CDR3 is TGTGCCAGCAGCAAGGGACTAGCGGGACCTATCGCGCAGTACTTC. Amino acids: CASSKGLAGPIAQYF.

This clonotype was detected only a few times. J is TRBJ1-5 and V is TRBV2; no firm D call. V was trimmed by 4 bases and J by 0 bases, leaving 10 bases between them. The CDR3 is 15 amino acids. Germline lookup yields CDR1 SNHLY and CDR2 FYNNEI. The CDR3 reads CASSVGPYSNQPQHF. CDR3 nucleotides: TGTGCCAGCAGTGTTGGACCGTATAGCAATCAGCCCCAGCATTTT.

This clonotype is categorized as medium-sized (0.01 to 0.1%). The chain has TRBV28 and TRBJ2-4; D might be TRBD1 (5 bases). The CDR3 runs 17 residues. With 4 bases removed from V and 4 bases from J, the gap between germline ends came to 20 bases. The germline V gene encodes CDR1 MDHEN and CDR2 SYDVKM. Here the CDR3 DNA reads TGTGCCAGCAGTTCCCTCAGGGCTCCCGCTACAAAAAACATTCAGTACTTC. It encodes CASSSLRAPATKNIQYF. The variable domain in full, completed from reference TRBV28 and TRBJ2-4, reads DVKVTQSSRYLVKRTGEKVFLECVQDMDHENMFWYRQDPGLGLRLIYFSYDVKMKEKGDIPEGYSVSREKKERFSLILESASTNQTSMYLCASSSLRAPATKNIQYFGAGTRLSVL.

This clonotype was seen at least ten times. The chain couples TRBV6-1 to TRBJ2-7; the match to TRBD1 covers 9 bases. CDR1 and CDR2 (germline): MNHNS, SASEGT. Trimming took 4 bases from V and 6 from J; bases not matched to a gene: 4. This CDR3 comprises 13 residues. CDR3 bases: TGTGCCAGCAGTGGGGACAGGGCCTCCGAGCAGTACGTC. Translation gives CASSGDRASEQYV.

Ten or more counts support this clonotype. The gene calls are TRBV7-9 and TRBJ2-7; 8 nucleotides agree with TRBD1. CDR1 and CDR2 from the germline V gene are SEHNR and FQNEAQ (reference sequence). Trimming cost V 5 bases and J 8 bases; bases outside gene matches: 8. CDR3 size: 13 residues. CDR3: CASSPTGVTKQYF. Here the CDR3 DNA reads TGTGCCAGCAGCCCGACAGGGGTTACGAAGCAGTACTTC.